A single sample is the source of the 4 T cell receptor beta chains below, sequenced in a study of blood T cell repertoires in COVID-19 (dated by TCRdb to 2018 to 2020). Receptor libraries were prepared by the immunoSEQ multiplex PCR assay. This immuneACCESS table, as held by TCRdb, lists in-frame sequences with V and J called but not all clones. Of the missing ones, under half trace to an unresolved V gene in checked studies; the others have no known cause. This sample holds some 49,000 clones; roughly 85% were observed only once. The ten largest make up 9.5% to 13% of the sample. Source material: peripheral blood. The receptors here all came from a human donor in a cohort sampled during active COVID-19.

The chain has TRBV20-1 and TRBJ1-2; TRBD1 is a possible D gene (6 bases). V dropped 5 bases and J dropped 7 bases, with 11 bases sitting between them. This CDR3 spans 11 amino acids. Looked up from germline, CDR1 is DFQATT and CDR2 is SNEGSKA (reference sequence). For the CDR3, the DNA is TGCAGTGCTCCTACAGGGAGTGGCTACACCTTC. Its protein product is CSAPTGSGYTF.

The chain combines TRBV19 with TRBJ2-3; 8 nucleotides agree with TRBD1. Trimming removed 6 bases from V and 1 base from J; junction bases left unmatched: 3. CDR3 length: 14 amino acids. Germline V CDR1 and CDR2: LNHDA, SQIVND (reference sequence). The CDR3 DNA reads TGTGCCAGTAGGGGGGGACAGGGCACAGATACGCAGTATTTT. Amino acids: CASRGGQGTDTQYF.

This sequence joins TRBV4-3 and TRBJ2-1; a weak D match, TRBD2 (5 bases). V was clipped by 0 bases and J by 4 bases, with 10 bases between them. The length of the CDR3 is 15 residues. The germline V gene encodes CDR1 LGHNA and CDR2 YSLEER. In DNA, the CDR3 is TGCGCCAGCAGCCAAGATTGGGTAGCGTACAATGAGCAGTTCTTC. It translates to CASSQDWVAYNEQFF.

The genes are TRBV18 and TRBJ2-5, with no clear D. This CDR3 has 20 residues. Germline assignment: CDR1 KGHSH and CDR2 LQKENI. V shed 8 bases and J shed 2 bases, with 33 bases lying between them. The CDR3 is CASLCRLTFEVEERQETQYF. The CDR3 coding sequence is TGTGCCAGCCTTTGCCGTCTTACTTTTGAGGTGGAAGAGAGACAAGAGACCCAGTACTTC.